Listed below are T cell receptor beta chains from one sample, sequenced in a study of Ad26.COV2.S vaccination and SARS-CoV-2 variants. Sequenced by immunoSEQ multiplex PCR; TCRdb stores in-frame clones only, minus some. The top ten clones hold 9.5% to 15% of a sample with under 550,000 clones, around nine tenths of them seen once. The sequenced sample was peripheral blood, obtained in a trial of Ad26.COV2.S vaccine versus placebo. These receptors were taken from a person between 18 and 65 years old who received the Ad26.COV2.S COVID-19 vaccine or a placebo. Each CDR3 is given with its conserved first and last residue. D genes are given only for firm matches. Not all rows give a size; the values are once, few, many and, for expanded clones, a class.

V gene	clone size	J gene	D gene	CDR3 DNA	CDR3 protein
TRBV29-1	.	TRBJ2-1	.	TGCAGCGTGGGACTTTACAATGAGCAGTTCTTC	CSVGLYNEQFF
TRBV3-1/TRBV3-2	.	TRBJ1-2	.	TGTGCCAGCAGCCAAGATATGGGGGCGCGACATGGCTACACCTTC	CASSQDMGARHGYTF
TRBV7-2	.	TRBJ2-2	.	TGTGCCAGCAGCCACCTGTTGGAGGGGACCGGGGAGCTGTTTTTT	CASSHLLEGTGELFF
TRBV7-9	.	TRBJ1-3	.	TGTGCCAGCAGCTTAGGGAGCTCTGGAAACACCATATATTTT	CASSLGSSGNTIYF
TRBV4-1	once	TRBJ1-4	.	TGCGCCAGCAGCCACGCCGTTATTTGGGACCTAGCCACTTCTAATGAAAAACTGTTTTTT	CASSHAVIWDLATSNEKLFF
TRBV5-1	.	TRBJ2-7	TRBD2	TGCGCCAGCAGAGAAGGGACTAGCGGATACTACGAGCAGTACTTC	CASREGTSGYYEQYF
TRBV5-1	.	TRBJ2-5	.	TGCGCCAGCAGCTTGGGAGCAGGGCCCCAAGAGACCCAGTACTTC	CASSLGAGPQETQYF
TRBV7-2	.	TRBJ2-7	.	TGTGCCAGCAGCTTAGGACTCAGTGGGCAGTACTTC	CASSLGLSGQYF
TRBV27	.	TRBJ1-5	TRBD1	TGTGCCAGCAGATTGACAGGGGTTGATCAGCCCCAGCATTTT	CASRLTGVDQPQHF
TRBV7-9	.	TRBJ2-1	.	TGTGCCAGCAGCCCGAGAGGGACCTACAATGAGCAGTTCTTC	CASSPRGTYNEQFF
TRBV20-1	.	TRBJ2-3	.	TGCAGTGCTAGTCCGGGACACTCCTTGCCAGGGTCGCAGTATTTT	CSASPGHSLPGSQYF
TRBV20-1	.	TRBJ2-2	.	TGCAGTGCTAGTGCGGTCGGGTTGGGGTGGGGGAACACCGGGGAGCTGTTTTTT	CSASAVGLGWGNTGELFF
TRBV5-1	.	TRBJ2-7	.	TGCGCCAGCAGCTTGTATTTGCGGGATTTTTCCTACGAGCAGTACTTC	CASSLYLRDFSYEQYF
TRBV4-3	.	TRBJ2-7	.	TGCGCCAGCAGCCAAGGCCACACCACCTACGAGCAGTACTTC	CASSQGHTTYEQYF
TRBV18	.	TRBJ1-1	.	TGTGCCAGCTCACCACCAGGACAGCCTGAAGCTTTCTTT	CASSPPGQPEAFF
TRBV3-1/TRBV3-2	.	TRBJ2-7	.	TGTGCCAGCAGCCAAGGCGGGTTTATCTACGAGCAGTACTTC	CASSQGGFIYEQYF
TRBV11-2	few	TRBJ1-1	.	TGTGCCAGCAGCTTAGCCTTGGGCTACACTGAAGCTTTCTTT	CASSLALGYTEAFF
TRBV4-1	few	TRBJ2-7	.	TGCGCCAGCAGCCAAGATAGGACACGCGACCTCGTGGAGCAGTACTTC	CASSQDRTRDLVEQYF
TRBV9	.	TRBJ2-3	TRBD1	TGTGCCAGCACCGGCGGACAGGGGAGCACAGATACGCAGTATTTT	CASTGGQGSTDTQYF
TRBV5-4	.	TRBJ1-1	.	TGTGCCAGCAGCGCGAAGGGGCCGAACACTGAAGCTTTCTTT	CASSAKGPNTEAFF
TRBV29-1	.	TRBJ2-1	TRBD2	TGCAGCGCCGGACTAGGCTACAATGAGCAGTTCTTC	CSAGLGYNEQFF
TRBV30	once	TRBJ1-2	.	TGTGCCTGGAGTGCAGGACGGGGATATGGCTACACCTTC	CAWSAGRGYGYTF
TRBV9	.	TRBJ2-1	.	TGTGCCAGCAGCCCGAGGAGGGGAGGGGGCAATGAGCAGTTCTTC	CASSPRRGGGNEQFF
TRBV6-6	.	TRBJ2-2	TRBD1	TGTGCCAGCAGTTACCAGGGACAGGGCAACACCGGGGAGCTGTTTTTT	CASSYQGQGNTGELFF
TRBV5-4	.	TRBJ2-1	TRBD1	TGTGCCAGCAGCTTCGATGGACAGGTCAGCTCCTACAATGAGCAGTTCTTC	CASSFDGQVSSYNEQFF
TRBV19	.	TRBJ2-1	.	TGTGCCAGTAGTCTAGGGGGGGTGCAGTTCTTC	CASSLGGVQFF
TRBV30	.	TRBJ1-2	.	TGTGCCTGGAGTGTAAACCCAAACAGGCCACGGGGCTATGGCTACACCTTC	CAWSVNPNRPRGYGYTF
TRBV4-3	.	TRBJ1-1	.	TGCGCCAGCAGCCAAGATGCGGGGAGGGGCACTGAAGCTTTCTTT	CASSQDAGRGTEAFF
TRBV9	.	TRBJ2-3	TRBD1	TGTGCCAGCAGCAGACCGGGACAGCCTTCCACAGATACGCAGTATTTT	CASSRPGQPSTDTQYF
TRBV2	.	TRBJ2-1	.	TGTGCCAGCAGTAATAGAGTTGGGGACCCCTCCTACAATGAGCAGTTCTTC	CASSNRVGDPSYNEQFF
TRBV5-6	.	TRBJ2-7	TRBD2	TGTGCCAGCAGCCCGATCCGGCTAGCGGGAGGGCCGATCTACGAGCAGTACTTC	CASSPIRLAGGPIYEQYF
TRBV19	.	TRBJ2-4	.	TGTGCCAGTAGTATAAACAACTACCAAAACATTCAGTACTTC	CASSINNYQNIQYF
TRBV6-1	.	TRBJ2-1	TRBD2	TGTGCCAGCAGTGTGCCTGCGGGAGGGCCTTCGAATGAGCAGTTCTTC	CASSVPAGGPSNEQFF
TRBV28	.	TRBJ2-7	.	TGTGCCAGCACCCACAGCCGCTACGAGCAGTACTTC	CASTHSRYEQYF
TRBV19	.	TRBJ2-1	.	TGTGCCAGTAGTAGGAGCGGATCCTACAATGAGCAGTTCTTC	CASSRSGSYNEQFF
TRBV28	.	TRBJ2-1	.	TGTGCCAGCACCCCCTCCCAGGGAGCGGCCCTACCTGAGCAGTTCTTC	CASTPSQGAALPEQFF
TRBV24-1	once	TRBJ1-2	.	TGTGCCACCAGTGTAGATAACTATGGCTACACCTTC	CATSVDNYGYTF
TRBV3-1/TRBV3-2	.	TRBJ1-4	.	TGTGCCAGCAGCCAAGACGGCTTCGGACAGAGGTCGGAAAAACTGTTTTTT	CASSQDGFGQRSEKLFF
TRBV2	.	TRBJ2-7	TRBD1	TGTGCCAGCAGCGAAGAGACAGGGGAATTTTACGAGCAGTACTTC	CASSEETGEFYEQYF
TRBV6-5	.	TRBJ1-1	TRBD1	TGTGCCAGCAGAGGGGACAGGTGGAACACTGAAGCTTTCTTT	CASRGDRWNTEAFF
TRBV18	.	TRBJ2-1	.	TGTGCCAGCTCCCCCGGGGCAAGGGAGCAGTTCTTC	CASSPGAREQFF
TRBV18	.	TRBJ1-2	TRBD1	TGTGCCAGCTCACCATCGACAGGGGGCTTATATGGCTACACCTTC	CASSPSTGGLYGYTF
TRBV18	once	TRBJ2-1	.	TGTGCCAGCTCACCCTCCGAGGATGAGCAGTTCTTC	CASSPSEDEQFF
TRBV25-1	.	TRBJ1-2	TRBD1	TGTGCCAGCAGTGACCGGGACAGGGGGGAGGATGGCTACACCTTC	CASSDRDRGEDGYTF
TRBV3-1/TRBV3-2	.	TRBJ2-7	TRBD1	TGTGCCAGCAGCCAAGATCCCGGGACAGGGTTAGGCTACGAGCAGTACTTC	CASSQDPGTGLGYEQYF
TRBV25-1	.	TRBJ1-1	.	TGTGCCAGCAGTGAAGGAGGGGGAGCCGAAGCTTTCTTT	CASSEGGGAEAFF
TRBV9	.	TRBJ2-2	.	TGTGCCAGCAGCGCCAGTTACAGGGCACCTAACACCGGGGAGCTGTTTTTT	CASSASYRAPNTGELFF
TRBV19	once	TRBJ2-7	TRBD1	TGTGCCAGTAGTATTACAGGGGGGACGTCCGAGCAGTACTTC	CASSITGGTSEQYF
TRBV19	.	TRBJ2-3	.	TGTGCCAGTAGTATAGATTTCGAGTCACGAGATACGCAGTATTTT	CASSIDFESRDTQYF
TRBV7-3	.	TRBJ2-1	.	TGTGCCAGCAGCTCCCCCCCAGGGCTTCTACGGTTCTTC	CASSSPPGLLRFF
TRBV14	.	TRBJ2-4	TRBD1	TGTGCCAGCAGCCAAGATGGGGGACAGGGGATAAACATTCAGTACTTC	CASSQDGGQGINIQYF
TRBV3-1/TRBV3-2	.	TRBJ2-7	TRBD2	TGTGCCAGCAGCGCAAGCGGGAGCTCCTACGAGCAGTACTTC	CASSASGSSYEQYF